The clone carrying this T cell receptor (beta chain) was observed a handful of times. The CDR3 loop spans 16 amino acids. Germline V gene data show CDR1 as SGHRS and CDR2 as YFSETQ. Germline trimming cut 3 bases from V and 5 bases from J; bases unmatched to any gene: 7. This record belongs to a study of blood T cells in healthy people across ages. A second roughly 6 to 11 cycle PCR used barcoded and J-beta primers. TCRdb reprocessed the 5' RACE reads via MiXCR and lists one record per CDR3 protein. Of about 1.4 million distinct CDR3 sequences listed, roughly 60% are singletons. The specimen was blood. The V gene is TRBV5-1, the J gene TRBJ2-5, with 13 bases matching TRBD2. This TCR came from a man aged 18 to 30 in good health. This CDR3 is CASSSGLAGMRETQYF. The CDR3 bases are TGCGCCAGCAGCTCGGGACTAGCGGGGATGCGGGAGACCCAGTACTTC.